The rows below give T cell receptor beta chains drawn from one sample of a study of identical twins. TCRdb reanalysed the 5' RACE reads using MiXCR and keeps one entry per CDR3 protein. Here the sample spans 450,000 to 650,000 distinct CDR3 sequences, 13% to 15% being singletons. The same specimen was also included in a second study, on yellow fever vaccine responses in identical twins.

What was sequenced was CD4+ T cells sorted from blood. Receptor source: a young woman in good health. Both conserved end residues are part of each CDR3.

j_gene: TRBJ2-1; v_gene: TRBV6-5; CDR3aa: CASSTIAGVENEQFF
j_gene: TRBJ1-1; v_gene: TRBV29-1; CDR3aa: CSVEVLGQDTEAFF
j_gene: TRBJ2-2; v_gene: TRBV18; CDR3aa: CASSSGGLTNTGEPFF
j_gene: TRBJ2-2; v_gene: TRBV12-3/TRBV12-4; CDR3aa: CASRGSSRNTGELFF
j_gene: TRBJ2-5; v_gene: TRBV2; CDR3aa: CASSHRQGPSQETQYF
j_gene: -; v_gene: TRBV7-9; CDR3aa: CASSLGGGTQYF
j_gene: TRBJ2-7; v_gene: TRBV12-3/TRBV12-4; CDR3aa: CASSLASWSRHEQYF
j_gene: TRBJ1-1; v_gene: TRBV11-2; CDR3aa: CASTYHLSLNTEAFF
j_gene: TRBJ2-2; v_gene: TRBV2; CDR3aa: CASRSRTNTGELFF
j_gene: TRBJ2-3; v_gene: TRBV24-1; CDR3aa: CATSSTFGDTQYF
j_gene: TRBJ2-1; v_gene: TRBV10-3; CDR3aa: CAISGTSGTNEQFF
j_gene: TRBJ2-3; v_gene: TRBV20-1; CDR3aa: CSAFIPPNTDTQYF
j_gene: TRBJ1-5; v_gene: TRBV12-3/TRBV12-4; CDR3aa: CASSLAGGGNQPQHF
j_gene: TRBJ2-5; v_gene: TRBV10-3; CDR3aa: CAISASGTRAETQYF
j_gene: TRBJ2-3; v_gene: TRBV6-6; CDR3aa: CASSPAADTQYF
j_gene: TRBJ2-2; v_gene: TRBV7-2; CDR3aa: CASSSTWEPGELFF
j_gene: TRBJ2-3; v_gene: TRBV25-1; CDR3aa: CASSDTETGGFRGAYF
j_gene: TRBJ2-2; v_gene: TRBV6-1; CDR3aa: CASSQQGTGGELFF
j_gene: TRBJ1-2; v_gene: TRBV12-3/TRBV12-4; CDR3aa: CASSSTGYYTF
j_gene: TRBJ1-2; v_gene: TRBV2; CDR3aa: CASRNGGGRDYGYTF
j_gene: TRBJ1-6; v_gene: TRBV3-1; CDR3aa: CASSQDTGPSSPLHF
j_gene: TRBJ2-5; v_gene: TRBV12-3/TRBV12-4; CDR3aa: CASSLGGSGSWETQYF
j_gene: TRBJ2-5; v_gene: TRBV20-1; CDR3aa: CSARDPGTSGSKTQYF
j_gene: TRBJ2-1; v_gene: TRBV2; CDR3aa: CASSEVGKQFF
j_gene: TRBJ2-1; v_gene: TRBV18; CDR3aa: CASSPPLSTSSYNEQFF
j_gene: TRBJ2-5; v_gene: TRBV24-1; CDR3aa: CATSDSRGSETQYF
j_gene: TRBJ2-1; v_gene: TRBV10-3; CDR3aa: CAISGPGLANEQFF
j_gene: TRBJ2-5; v_gene: TRBV7-9; CDR3aa: CASSLKLSGRQETQYF
j_gene: TRBJ2-5; v_gene: TRBV4-2; CDR3aa: CASSQDGHAGAGETQYF
j_gene: TRBJ2-1; v_gene: TRBV29-1; CDR3aa: CSAGTAGTYNEQFF
j_gene: TRBJ1-2; v_gene: TRBV5-1; CDR3aa: CASSSAGGDYGYTF
j_gene: TRBJ2-6; v_gene: TRBV3-1; CDR3aa: CASSHDLTVNSGANVLTF
j_gene: TRBJ2-7; v_gene: TRBV25-1; CDR3aa: CASSDSGRGPTYEQYF
j_gene: TRBJ1-4; v_gene: TRBV5-6; CDR3aa: CASSLEPNEKLFF
j_gene: TRBJ2-2; v_gene: TRBV5-1; CDR3aa: CASSSGQGTGELFF
j_gene: TRBJ2-1; v_gene: TRBV12-3/TRBV12-4; CDR3aa: CASTLGSGSSYNEQFF
j_gene: TRBJ2-1; v_gene: TRBV12-3/TRBV12-4; CDR3aa: CASRAGTSGDNEQFF
j_gene: TRBJ2-7; v_gene: TRBV28; CDR3aa: CASSQPREGMYEQYF
j_gene: TRBJ1-1; v_gene: TRBV12-3/TRBV12-4; CDR3aa: CASSLWGDTEAFF
j_gene: TRBJ2-7; v_gene: TRBV5-1; CDR3aa: CASSLGTESSYEQYF
j_gene: TRBJ2-7; v_gene: TRBV7-6; CDR3aa: CASSPTWGSSYEQYF
j_gene: TRBJ2-2; v_gene: TRBV7-6; CDR3aa: CASSRVAGGPGGELFF